The clone carrying this T cell receptor beta chain has ten or more counts. Its matching antigen is unknown. Individually, cDNA molecules had unique molecular identifiers attached to them. MiXCR, applied by TCRdb to the 5' RACE reads, yields one record per CDR3 protein. This table has around 40,000 distinct CDR3 sequences, 11% appearing once. The data originate from a study of early T cells in non-severe SARS-CoV-2 infection. Overall study: From unsorted whole blood, bulk RNA was sequenced, and the chains remained unpaired. Whole-study results and caveats: Clonotype matching in VDJdb favored anti-spike CD8 responses and did not capture private and CD4 specificities.

V was trimmed by 6 bases and J by 1 base, leaving 4 bases between them. The germline CDR1 and CDR2 sequences are LNHDA and SQIVND (reference sequence). This CDR3 is built from 13 residues. The specimen was whole blood. This chain joins TRBV19 and TRBJ2-6, with D hard to call. This clonotype originated in an adult who was a healthcare worker with PCR-confirmed SARS-CoV-2 infection or an uninfected control (not recorded which). DNA of the CDR3: TGTGCCAGTAGGCATTCTGGGGCCAACGTCCTGACTTTC. Protein sequence: CASRHSGANVLTF.